The source of this T cell receptor beta chain is a study of blood T cell repertoires in COVID-19 (dated by TCRdb to about 2020). General notes on the study: Samples from collaborators originated in the United States, Italy and Spain and spanned both the acute and convalescent phases of COVID-19. The prospective study material was composed of cDNA or gDNA derived from T cells, B-cell-depleted T cells, or PBMCs. The dataset comprised deeply sampled blood TCRbeta repertoires from subjects exposed to, actively infected with, or recovered from COVID-19. The repertoires were released in a freely available public database meant as a resource for research on the immune response to SARS-CoV-2. The samples were drawn from two sources: the first 160 participants of the ongoing ImmuneRACE study, and over 1,000 subjects contributed by 6 global collaborators. Nearly every sample came with metadata listing a de-identified subject ID, COVID-19 status, age in years and sex. Where HLA class I and class II types were available, the types were taken from metadata supplied by the sample provider, not from assay-based typing. Study-wide findings and limitations: The quantity of clinical and demographic metadata differed by source and by participant and was supplied without curation.

In the prospective study, participants were about 18 to 95 years old, resided in fewer than 25 geographic areas of the United States, and were enrolled through a virtual design. Cohort assignment in the prospective study relied on participant-reported clinical history from a screening survey and a study questionnaire. Recovered participants in ImmuneRACE Cohort 3 were defined as having two consecutive negative NP/OP PCR tests, clearance from a healthcare professional, or resolution of symptoms. Each participant in the prospective study had whole blood, serum and a nasopharyngeal or oropharyngeal swab collected by mobile phlebotomists. Over a roughly two-month period, participants in the prospective study had the option of providing additional blood draws and questionnaires. Before DNA extraction, prospective study blood samples were shipped either frozen or at room temperature. TCRbeta CDR3 regions were amplified from genomic DNA using the immunoSEQ Assay, a bias-controlled multiplex PCR. As for how the authors treated the data: The number of nucleated cells in each sample was estimated by amplification of reference gene primers within the assay. To quantify the absolute abundance of each unique TCRbeta CDR3 rearrangement, sequence reads were collapsed and filtered. Productive Simpson clonality was computed per sample as the square root of Simpson's diversity index over productive rearrangements. Sourced from immuneACCESS, this table was stored by TCRdb with only in-frame sequences that have V and J called. A share of the clones is absent; for the studies checked, an unresolved V gene accounts for under half, and the remainder has no known explanation. V and J calls and clone size are given by that table; D and trimming were obtained from the DNA. The sample records some 210,000 clones, 70% to 90% of which are singletons. The ten largest clones capture about 9% of the sample.

Details on this clone: It has no known antigen specificity. No clone much larger than this one lies a single base away; base qualities are absent.

For this chain, trimming is 3 bases at the V end and 8 bases at the J end, and the number of junction bases without a gene match is 10. From the cysteine up to the phenylalanine, the CDR3 has a length of 15 residues. Here the CDR3 DNA is all that survives: 45 bases in frame from base 1. From the germline V gene (reference sequence), CDR1 is LNHDA and CDR2 is SQIVND. The chain employs TRBV19 and TRBJ2-1; TRBD1 aligns with 7 central bases. This sequence was found in a middle-aged man who had recovered from COVID-19. The sequencing sample was made of PBMCs or T cells enriched from blood (not recorded which). The CDR3: CASSMGQGVDDEQFF. The DNA sequence is given as TGTGCCAGTAGTATGGGGCAGGGGGTAGACGATGAGCAGTTCTTC.